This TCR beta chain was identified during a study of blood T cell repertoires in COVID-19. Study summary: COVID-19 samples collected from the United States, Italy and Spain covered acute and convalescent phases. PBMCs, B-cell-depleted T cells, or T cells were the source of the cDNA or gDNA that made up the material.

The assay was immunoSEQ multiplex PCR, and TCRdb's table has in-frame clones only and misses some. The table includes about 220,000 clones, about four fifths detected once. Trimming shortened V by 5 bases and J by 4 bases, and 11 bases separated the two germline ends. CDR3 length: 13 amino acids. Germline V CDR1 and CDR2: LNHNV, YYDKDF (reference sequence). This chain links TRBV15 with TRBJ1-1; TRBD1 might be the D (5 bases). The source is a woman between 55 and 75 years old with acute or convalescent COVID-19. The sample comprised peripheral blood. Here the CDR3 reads CATSAGGGTEAFF. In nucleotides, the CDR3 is TGTGCCACCAGCGCCGGGGGGGGCACTGAAGCTTTCTTT.